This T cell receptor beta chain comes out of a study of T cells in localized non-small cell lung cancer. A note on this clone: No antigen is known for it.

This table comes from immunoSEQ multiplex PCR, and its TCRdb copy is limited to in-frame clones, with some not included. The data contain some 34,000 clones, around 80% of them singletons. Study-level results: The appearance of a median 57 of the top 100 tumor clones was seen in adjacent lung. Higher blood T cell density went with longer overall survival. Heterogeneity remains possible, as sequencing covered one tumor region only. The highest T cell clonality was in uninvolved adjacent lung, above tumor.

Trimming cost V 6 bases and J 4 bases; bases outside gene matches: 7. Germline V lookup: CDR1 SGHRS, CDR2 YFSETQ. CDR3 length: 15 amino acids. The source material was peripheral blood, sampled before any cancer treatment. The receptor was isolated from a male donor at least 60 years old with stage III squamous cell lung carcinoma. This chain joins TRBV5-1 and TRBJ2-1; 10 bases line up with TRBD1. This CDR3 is CASTEGTGDYNEQFF. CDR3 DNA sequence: TGCGCCAGCACCGAAGGGACAGGGGATTACAATGAGCAGTTCTTC.